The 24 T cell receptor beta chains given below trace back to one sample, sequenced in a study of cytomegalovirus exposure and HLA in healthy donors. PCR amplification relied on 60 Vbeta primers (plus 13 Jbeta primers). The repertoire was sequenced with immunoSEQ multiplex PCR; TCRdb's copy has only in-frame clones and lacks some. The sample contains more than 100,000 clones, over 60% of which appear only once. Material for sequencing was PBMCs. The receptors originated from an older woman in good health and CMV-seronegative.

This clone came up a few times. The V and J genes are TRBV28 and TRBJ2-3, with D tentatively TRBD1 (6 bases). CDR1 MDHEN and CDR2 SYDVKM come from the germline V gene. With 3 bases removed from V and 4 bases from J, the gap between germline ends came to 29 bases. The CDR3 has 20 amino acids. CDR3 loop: CASSFPLSRDTVGVADTQYF. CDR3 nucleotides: TGTGCCAGCAGTTTCCCCCTAAGTCGGGACACCGTTGGGGTGGCAGATACGCAGTATTTT.

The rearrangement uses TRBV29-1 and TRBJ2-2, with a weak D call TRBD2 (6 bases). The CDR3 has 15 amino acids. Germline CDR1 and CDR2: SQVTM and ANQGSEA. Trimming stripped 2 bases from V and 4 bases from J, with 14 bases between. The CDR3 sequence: CSVESSGGGTGELFF. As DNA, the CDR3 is TGCAGCGTTGAATCCAGTGGGGGAGGCACCGGGGAGCTGTTTTTT.

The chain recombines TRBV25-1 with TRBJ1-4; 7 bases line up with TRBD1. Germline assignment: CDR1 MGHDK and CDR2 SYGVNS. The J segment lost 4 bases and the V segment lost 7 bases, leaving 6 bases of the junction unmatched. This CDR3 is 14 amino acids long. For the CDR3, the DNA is TGTGCCAGCACAGGGACAGCGGATAATGAAAAACTGTTTTTT. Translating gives CASTGTADNEKLFF.

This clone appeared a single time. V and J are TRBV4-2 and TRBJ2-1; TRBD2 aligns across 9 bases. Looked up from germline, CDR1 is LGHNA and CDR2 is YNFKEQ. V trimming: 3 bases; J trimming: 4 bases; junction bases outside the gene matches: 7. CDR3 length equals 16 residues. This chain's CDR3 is CASSQREGILYNEQFF. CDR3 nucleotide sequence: TGTGCCAGCAGCCAGCGGGAGGGAATACTTTACAATGAGCAGTTCTTC.

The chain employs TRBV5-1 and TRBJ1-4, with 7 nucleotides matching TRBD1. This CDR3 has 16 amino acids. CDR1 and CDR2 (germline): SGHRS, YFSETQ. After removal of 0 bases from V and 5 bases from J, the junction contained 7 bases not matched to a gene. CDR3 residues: CASSLAATGKNEKLFF. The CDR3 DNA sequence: TGCGCCAGCAGCTTGGCCGCGACAGGGAAAAATGAAAAACTGTTTTTT.

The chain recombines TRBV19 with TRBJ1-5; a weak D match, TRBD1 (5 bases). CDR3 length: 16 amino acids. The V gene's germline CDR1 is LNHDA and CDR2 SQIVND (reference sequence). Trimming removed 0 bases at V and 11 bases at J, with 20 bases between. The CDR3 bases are TGTGCCAGTAGTATAGACTCCGGGGGAGCATTCCCGTCCCAGCATTTT. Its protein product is CASSIDSGGAFPSQHF.

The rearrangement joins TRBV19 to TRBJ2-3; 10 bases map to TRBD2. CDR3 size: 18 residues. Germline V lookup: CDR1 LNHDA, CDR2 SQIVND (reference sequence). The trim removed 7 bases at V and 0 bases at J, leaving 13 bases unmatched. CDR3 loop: CASIKAASGGPSTDTQYF. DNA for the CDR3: TGTGCCAGTATCAAGGCGGCTAGCGGGGGCCCCAGCACAGATACGCAGTATTTT.

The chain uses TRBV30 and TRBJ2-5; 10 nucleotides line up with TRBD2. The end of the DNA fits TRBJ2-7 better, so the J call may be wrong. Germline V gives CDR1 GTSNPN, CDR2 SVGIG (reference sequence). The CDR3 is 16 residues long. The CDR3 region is CAWMQLAGARGYEQYF. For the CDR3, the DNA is TGTGCCTGGATGCAGCTAGCGGGGGCCAGGGGGTACGAGCAGTACTTC.

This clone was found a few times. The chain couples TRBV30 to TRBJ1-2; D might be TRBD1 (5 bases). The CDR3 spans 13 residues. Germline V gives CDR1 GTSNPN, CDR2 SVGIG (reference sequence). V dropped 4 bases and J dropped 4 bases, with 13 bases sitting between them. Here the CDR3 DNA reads TGTGCCTGGAACCTGGGGGGAAGCTATGGCTACACCTTC. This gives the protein CAWNLGGSYGYTF. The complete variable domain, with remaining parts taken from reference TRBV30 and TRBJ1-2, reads SQTIHQWPATLVQPVGSPLSLECTVEGTSNPNLYWYRQAAGRGLQLLFYSVGIGQISSEVPQNLSASRPQDRQFILSSKKLLLSDSGFYLCAWNLGGSYGYTFGSGTRLTVV.

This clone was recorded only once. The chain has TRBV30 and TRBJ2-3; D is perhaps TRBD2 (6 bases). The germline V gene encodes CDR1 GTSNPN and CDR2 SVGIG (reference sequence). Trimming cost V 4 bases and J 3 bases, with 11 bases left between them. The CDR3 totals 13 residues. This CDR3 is CAWNSGGTDTQYF. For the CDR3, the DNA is TGTGCCTGGAATTCCGGGGGTACAGATACGCAGTATTTT.

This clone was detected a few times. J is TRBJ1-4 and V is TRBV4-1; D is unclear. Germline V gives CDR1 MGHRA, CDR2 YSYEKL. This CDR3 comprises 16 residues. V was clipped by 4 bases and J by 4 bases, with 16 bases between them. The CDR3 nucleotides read TGCGCCAGCAGCCCTGCTACCCGAAGACTTAATGAAAAACTGTTTTTT. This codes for CASSPATRRLNEKLFF.

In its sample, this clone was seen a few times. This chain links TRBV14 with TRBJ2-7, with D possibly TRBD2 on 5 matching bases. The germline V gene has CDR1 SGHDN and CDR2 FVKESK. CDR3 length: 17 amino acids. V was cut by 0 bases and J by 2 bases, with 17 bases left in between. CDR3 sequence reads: CASSQDLSPGYPYEQYF. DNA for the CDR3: TGTGCCAGCAGCCAAGATCTTAGTCCGGGGTATCCCTACGAGCAGTACTTC.

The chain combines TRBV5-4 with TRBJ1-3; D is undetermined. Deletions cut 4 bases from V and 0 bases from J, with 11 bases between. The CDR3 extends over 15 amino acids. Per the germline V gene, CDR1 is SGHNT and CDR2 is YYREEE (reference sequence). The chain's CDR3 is CASSPLPNSGNTIYF. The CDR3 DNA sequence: TGTGCCAGCAGCCCGCTCCCTAACTCTGGAAACACCATATATTTT.

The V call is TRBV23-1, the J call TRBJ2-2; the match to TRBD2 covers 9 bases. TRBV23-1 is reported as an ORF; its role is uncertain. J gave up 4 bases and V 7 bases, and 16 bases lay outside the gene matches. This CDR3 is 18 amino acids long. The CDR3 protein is CASIPPTSSGTVTGELFF. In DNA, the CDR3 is TGCGCCAGCATCCCCCCCACCTCTAGCGGGACGGTCACCGGGGAGCTGTTTTTT.

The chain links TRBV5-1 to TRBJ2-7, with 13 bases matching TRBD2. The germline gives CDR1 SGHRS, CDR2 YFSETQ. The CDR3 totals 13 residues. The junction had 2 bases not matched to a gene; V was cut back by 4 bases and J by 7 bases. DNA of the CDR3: TGCGCCAGCAGCACTAGCGGGAGGGGGGAGCAGTACTTC. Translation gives CASSTSGRGEQYF.

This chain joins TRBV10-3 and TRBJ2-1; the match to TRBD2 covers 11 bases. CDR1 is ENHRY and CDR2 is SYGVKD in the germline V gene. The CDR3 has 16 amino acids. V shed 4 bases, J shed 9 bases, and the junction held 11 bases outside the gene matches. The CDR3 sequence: CAISAPSGGRDLEQFF. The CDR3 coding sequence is TGTGCCATCAGTGCCCCTAGCGGGGGGCGGGACCTTGAGCAGTTCTTC.

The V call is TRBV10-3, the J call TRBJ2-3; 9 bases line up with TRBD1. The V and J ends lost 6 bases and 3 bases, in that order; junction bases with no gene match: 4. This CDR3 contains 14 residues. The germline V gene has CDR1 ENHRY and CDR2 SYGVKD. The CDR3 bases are TGTGCCATCAGACAGGGGGCTAGTACAGATACGCAGTATTTT. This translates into CAIRQGASTDTQYF.

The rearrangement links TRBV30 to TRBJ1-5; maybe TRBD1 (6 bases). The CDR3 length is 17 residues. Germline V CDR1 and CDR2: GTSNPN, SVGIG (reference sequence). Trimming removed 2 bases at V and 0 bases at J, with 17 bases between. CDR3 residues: CAWSLPRQVYSNQPQHF. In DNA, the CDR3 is TGTGCCTGGAGTTTGCCGAGACAGGTCTATAGCAATCAGCCCCAGCATTTT.

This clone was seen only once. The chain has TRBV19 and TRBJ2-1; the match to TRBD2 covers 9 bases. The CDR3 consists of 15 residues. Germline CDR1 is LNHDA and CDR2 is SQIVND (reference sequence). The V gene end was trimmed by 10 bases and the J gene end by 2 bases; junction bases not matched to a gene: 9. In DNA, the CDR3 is TGTGCCACCCGCGACCTAGCGGGAACCTACAATGAGCAGTTCTTC. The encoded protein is CATRDLAGTYNEQFF.

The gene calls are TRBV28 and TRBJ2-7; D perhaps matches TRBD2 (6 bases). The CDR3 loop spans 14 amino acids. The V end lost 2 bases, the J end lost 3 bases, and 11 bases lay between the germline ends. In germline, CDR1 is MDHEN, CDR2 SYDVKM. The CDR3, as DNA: TGTGCCAGCAGTTTAAGATGGGGGGACTACGAGCAGTACTTC. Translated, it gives CASSLRWGDYEQYF.

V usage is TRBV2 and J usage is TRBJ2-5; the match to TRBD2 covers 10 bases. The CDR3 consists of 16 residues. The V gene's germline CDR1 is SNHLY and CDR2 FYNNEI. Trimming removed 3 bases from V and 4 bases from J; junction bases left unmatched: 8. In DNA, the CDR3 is TGTGCCAGCAGTGATCCGCAGCGGGGGGGCCTAGAGACCCAGTACTTC. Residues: CASSDPQRGGLETQYF.

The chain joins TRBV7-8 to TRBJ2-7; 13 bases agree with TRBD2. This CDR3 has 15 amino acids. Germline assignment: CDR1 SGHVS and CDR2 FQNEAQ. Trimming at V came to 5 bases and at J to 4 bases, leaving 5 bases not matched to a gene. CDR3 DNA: TGTGCCAGCAGCCCGGGACTAGCGGGAAGGTACGAGCAGTACTTC. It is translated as CASSPGLAGRYEQYF.

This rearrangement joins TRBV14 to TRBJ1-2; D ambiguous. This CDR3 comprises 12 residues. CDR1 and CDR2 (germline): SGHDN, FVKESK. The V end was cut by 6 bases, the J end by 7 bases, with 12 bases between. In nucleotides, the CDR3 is TGTGCCAGCAGAACTGATGGTCGTGGCTACACCTTC. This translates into CASRTDGRGYTF.

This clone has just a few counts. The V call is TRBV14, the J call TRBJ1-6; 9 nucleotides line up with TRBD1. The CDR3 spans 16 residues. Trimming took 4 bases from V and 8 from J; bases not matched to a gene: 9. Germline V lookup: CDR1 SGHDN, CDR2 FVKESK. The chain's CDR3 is CASSLRTGVRDSPLHF. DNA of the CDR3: TGTGCCAGCAGCCTCCGGACAGGGGTTCGGGATTCACCCCTCCACTTT.